The T cell receptor beta chain described here comes from a study of T cells in Graves' hyperthyroidism and ophthalmopathy. Trimming took 5 bases from V and 10 from J; bases not matched to a gene: 20. The CDR3 totals 17 residues. Germline CDR1 and CDR2: LNHDA and SQIVND (reference sequence). Hyperthyroidism patients were newly diagnosed, had disease duration under 2 months, and were aged 18 to 65 years. Clinical symptoms, serum thyroxine, TRAb, thyroid ultrasound and orbital computed tomography established diagnosis. TCR beta CDR3 regions were amplified from RNA. Carried out on the TCR CDR3, a first-round RT-PCR used the HTBI primer set. TCRdb redid the calling of the multiplex PCR reads with MiXCR, one entry per CDR3 protein. The sample consists of around 700,000 distinct CDR3 sequences, around a sixth of them appearing once.

The rearrangement uses TRBV19 and TRBJ1-1; 9 positions agree with TRBD1. The sequence was obtained from a woman between 50 and 59 years old with Graves' hyperthyroidism that later progressed to Graves' ophthalmopathy. Material for sequencing was blood. CDR3 sequence: CASSFDRDRETLTRAFF. CDR3 bases: TGTGCCAGTAGTTTCGACCGGGACAGGGAAACTCTAACTAGAGCTTTCTTT.